Shown below are 26 T cell receptor beta chains from a single sample sequenced in a study of blood T cell repertoires in COVID-19. Sequencing used immunoSEQ multiplex PCR; TCRdb keeps in-frame clones, though not all of them. The sample carries about 160,000 clones, around 90% recorded once. The sequencing sample was made of peripheral blood. These receptors originate from a woman aged 55-69 years who had recovered from COVID-19.

The V and J genes are TRBV5-1 and TRBJ2-7; 10 bases are a match to TRBD2. With 2 bases clipped from V and 0 bases from J, the junction kept 5 bases outside the gene matches. Germline CDR1 and CDR2: SGHRS and YFSETQ. This CDR3 is 16 amino acids long. The CDR3 region has the DNA TGCGCCAGCAGCTTTGATAGCGGGGGGACCTCCTACGAGCAGTACTTC. It is translated as CASSFDSGGTSYEQYF.

This clone was observed a few times. The chain recombines TRBV6-5 with TRBJ2-5; the D gene is possibly TRBD1 (5 bases). Germline V CDR1 and CDR2: MNHEY, SVGAGI. The CDR3 runs 16 residues. Between the trimmed V and J ends, which lost 2 bases and 0 bases, there was a span of 13 bases. Here the CDR3 DNA reads TGTGCCAGCAGTTACGGGATTTTAGGGGACCAAGAGACCCAGTACTTC. Translation gives CASSYGILGDQETQYF.

V gene TRBV7-2 combines with J gene TRBJ1-2; no clear D. Trimming left V 5 bases short and J 12 bases short, with 19 bases between. Germline values: CDR1 SGHTA, CDR2 FQGNSA. The CDR3 runs 13 residues. CDR3: CASSREVHGRHTF. CDR3 coding DNA: TGTGCCAGCAGCAGAGAGGTCCACGGCCGTCACACCTTC. Drawing the rest from reference TRBV7-2 and TRBJ1-2, the complete variable domain is GAGVSQSPSNKVTEKGKDVELRCDPISGHTALYWYRQSLGQGLEFLIYFQGNSAPDKSGLPSDRFSAERTGGSVSTLTIQRTQQEDSAVYLCASSREVHGRHTFGSGTRLTVV.

The CDR3 DNA reads as TGTGCCAGCAGCCAGGGCCCGACTGGAAACACCATATATTTT. Its protein is CASSQGPTGNTIYF. The genes are TRBV5-5 and TRBJ1-3, with D possibly matching TRBD1 (5 bases). Germline V gives CDR1 SGHKS, CDR2 YYEKEE (reference sequence). Trimming left V 4 bases short and J 2 bases short, with 10 bases between. The CDR3 runs to 14 residues.

The sample holds one count of this clone. The chain employs TRBV12-3 or TRBV12-4 and TRBJ1-1; TRBD1 might be the D (6 bases). The CDR3 runs 12 residues. V lost 6 bases to trimming and J lost 5 bases, with 10 bases between them. CDR3: CASRQTGTEAFF. The CDR3 DNA reads as TGTGCCAGCAGACAAACAGGGACTGAAGCTTTCTTT.

This clone was counted once. The CDR3, as DNA: TGTGCCAGCAGCCTCACCACCGGGTATGAGCAGTTCTTC. This encodes CASSLTTGYEQFF. The V gene is TRBV11-2, the J gene TRBJ2-1; unclear D gene. V shed 5 bases and J shed 8 bases, with 13 bases lying between them. The V gene's germline CDR1 is SGHAT and CDR2 FQNNGV. This CDR3 region has 13 residues.

V usage is TRBV7-6 and J usage is TRBJ1-3; the D is unclear. The germline V and J ends were trimmed by 1 base and 0 bases, with 7 bases remaining between them. Germline values: CDR1 SGHVS, CDR2 FNYEAQ. The CDR3 runs to 15 residues. The CDR3 loop is CASSLGRGSGNTIYF. The DNA for the CDR3 is TGTGCCAGCAGCTTAGGGCGGGGCTCTGGAAACACCATATATTTT.

Comments on this clone: Different DNA sequences within this sample yield the same CDR3. V and J are TRBV5-1 and TRBJ2-5, with a possible D match to TRBD2 (5 bases). The ends were cut back, 0 bases at V and 1 base at J, with 7 bases in the middle. There are 14 residues in the CDR3. The germline CDR1 and CDR2 sequences are SGHRS and YFSETQ. For the CDR3, the DNA is TGCGCCAGCAGCTTGGGGACTGGCCAAGAGACCCAGTACTTC. Its protein is CASSLGTGQETQYF. The full variable domain, its missing parts supplied by reference TRBV5-1 and TRBJ2-5, is KAGVTQTPRYLIKTRGQQVTLSCSPISGHRSVSWYQQTPGQGLQFLFEYFSETQRNKGNFPGRFSGRQFSNSRSEMNVSTLELGDSALYLCASSLGTGQETQYFGPGTRLLVL.

The chain recombines TRBV11-3 with TRBJ1-6; D may be TRBD1 (5 bases). Germline V gene lookup returns CDR1 SGHNT and CDR2 YENEEA. The V end was cut by 7 bases, the J end by 4 bases, with 14 bases between. There are 15 residues in the CDR3. DNA for the CDR3: TGTGCCAGCACCGAGACAGAGAAGTATAATTCACCCCTCCACTTT. Translation: CASTETEKYNSPLHF.

The chain recombines TRBV27 with TRBJ1-2; 11 bases are shared with TRBD1. Germline CDR1 MNHEY, CDR2 SMNVEV (reference sequence). The ends lost 6 bases at V and 7 bases at J; junction bases unmatched: 10. CDR3 length: 15 amino acids. This CDR3 reads CASRLGQGATGGYTF. For the CDR3, the DNA is TGTGCCAGCAGACTCGGACAGGGGGCTACGGGTGGCTACACCTTC.

This clone was seen a handful of times. The V call is TRBV12-3 or TRBV12-4, the J call TRBJ1-3; perhaps TRBD1 as D (6 bases). Trimming removed 2 bases at V and 10 bases at J, with 6 bases between. The CDR3 consists of 11 residues. The CDR3 DNA is TGTGCCAGCAGTTTACAGGGGACCATATATTTT. Amino acids: CASSLQGTIYF.

The chain has TRBV4-3 and TRBJ2-5, with TRBD2 as a possible D gene (6 bases). The CDR3 sequence is 14 residues long. Germline CDR1 LGHNA, CDR2 YSLEER. The V end was cut by 3 bases, the J end by 5 bases, with 13 bases between. The CDR3 DNA reads TGCGCCAGCAGCCACGCTGGACTACTCGAGACCCAGTACTTC. Amino acids: CASSHAGLLETQYF.

J is TRBJ2-1 and V is TRBV5-8; unclear D gene. The CDR3 sequence is 15 residues long. V was trimmed by 4 bases and J by 8 bases, leaving 19 bases between them. Germline assignment: CDR1 SGHTS and CDR2 YDEGEE. CDR3 nucleotides: TGTGCCAGCAGCCCAAACGGGTATATGAAAGATGAGCAGTTCTTC. Translated: CASSPNGYMKDEQFF.

CDR3 sequence: CASSPGLAGMQDTQYF. The CDR3 DNA sequence: TGCGCCAGCAGCCCTGGACTAGCGGGCATGCAGGATACGCAGTATTTT. The chain recombines TRBV5-1 with TRBJ2-3; 11 bases line up with TRBD2. The CDR3 runs to 16 residues. Unmatched junction bases numbered 10, after V lost 4 bases and J lost 6 bases. CDR1 and CDR2 from the germline V gene are SGHRS and YFSETQ.

This chain uses TRBV11-2 with TRBJ2-2, with 7 bases lining up with TRBD2. With 7 bases clipped from V and 5 bases from J, the junction kept 13 bases outside the gene matches. The CDR3 covers 16 residues. Germline CDR1 is SGHAT and CDR2 is FQNNGV. The CDR3 spells CASTLGRGSGTGELFF. CDR3 nucleotides: TGTGCCAGCACCCTGGGGAGGGGTTCAGGGACCGGGGAGCTGTTTTTT. The whole variable domain, remainder taken from reference TRBV11-2 and TRBJ2-2, is EAGVAQSPRYKIIEKRQSVAFWCNPISGHATLYWYQQILGQGPKLLIQFQNNGVVDDSQLPKDRFSAERLKGVDSTLKIQPAKLEDSAVYLCASTLGRGSGTGELFFGEGSRLTVL.

The table lists this clone with a count of one. The J gene is TRBJ2-2, the V gene TRBV3-1 (or the pseudogene TRBV3-2); 7 nucleotides match TRBD1. In germline, CDR1 is LGHDT, CDR2 YNNKEL (reference sequence). The ends lost 3 bases at V and 4 bases at J; junction bases unmatched: 11. The CDR3 runs 17 residues. The CDR3 region is CASSHPGQVRLTGELFF. The DNA of the CDR3 is TGTGCCAGCAGCCATCCAGGACAGGTCAGACTCACCGGGGAGCTGTTTTTT.

The J gene is TRBJ2-7, the V gene TRBV27; a possible D gene is TRBD1 (6 bases). The CDR3 spans 12 residues. Germline V gene lookup returns CDR1 MNHEY and CDR2 SMNVEV (reference sequence). V was pared by 5 bases and J by 6 bases, with 11 bases between. For the CDR3, the DNA is TGTGCCAGCAGTAAACAGGGTTTCGAGCAGTACTTC. This sequence encodes CASSKQGFEQYF.

In its sample, this clone was seen a few times. The chain employs TRBV5-1 and TRBJ1-1; 8 nucleotides align to TRBD1. The CDR3 sequence is 16 residues long. V lost 4 bases to trimming and J lost 5 bases; unmatched junction nucleotides: 13. Germline CDR1 reads SGHRS; CDR2 reads YFSETQ. The CDR3 here is CASSGQGFESGTEAFF. The CDR3 DNA sequence: TGCGCCAGCAGCGGACAGGGTTTCGAATCGGGGACTGAAGCTTTCTTT.

DNA of the CDR3: TGTGCCAGCAGTAGAACCGAGACAGATACGCAGTATTTT. It codes for CASSRTETDTQYF. The chain has TRBV6-5 and TRBJ2-3; D gene unclear. The V gene lost 5 bases and the J gene lost 3 bases, with 9 bases spanning the gap. Germline assignment: CDR1 MNHEY and CDR2 SVGAGI. There are 13 residues in the CDR3.

A remark on this clone: This same CDR3 is encoded by further DNA sequences in the sample. The CDR3 DNA is TGTGCCAGCAGTGAACTGACGGGAAACTATGGCTACACCTTC. Protein product: CASSELTGNYGYTF. V is TRBV2 and J is TRBJ1-2; D ambiguous. The CDR3 is 14 residues long. V was clipped by 2 bases and J by 2 bases, with 9 bases between them. The germline V gene encodes CDR1 SNHLY and CDR2 FYNNEI.

This chain joins TRBV30 and TRBJ1-2; D possibly corresponds to TRBD1 (5 bases). From germline, CDR1 is GTSNPN and CDR2 SVGIG (reference sequence). This CDR3 spans 14 amino acids. With 5 bases removed from V and 0 bases from J, the gap between germline ends came to 13 bases. The CDR3 loop reads CAWGRQIPNYGYTF. The CDR3 DNA sequence: TGTGCCTGGGGTCGACAGATACCTAACTATGGCTACACCTTC.

The DNA of the CDR3 is TGCAGCGTTGGTAGTAGGGGGCGCATGAACACTGAAGCTTTCTTT. The encoded protein is CSVGSRGRMNTEAFF. V usage is TRBV29-1 and J usage is TRBJ1-1, with 7 bases fitting TRBD1. Germline values: CDR1 SQVTM, CDR2 ANQGSEA. The trim removed 4 bases at V and 0 bases at J, leaving 8 bases unmatched. The length of the CDR3 is 15 residues.

This chain connects TRBV6-5 to TRBJ1-1; 7 bases agree with TRBD1. This CDR3 is built from 14 residues. V was clipped by 6 bases and J by 0 bases; unmatched bases: 4. The germline V gene has CDR1 MNHEY and CDR2 SVGAGI. The CDR3 is CASRRGQLNTEAFF. The CDR3 DNA sequence: TGTGCCAGCAGGAGGGGACAGCTGAACACTGAAGCTTTCTTT.

The chain employs TRBV7-9 and TRBJ2-7; 8 positions match TRBD2. Per the germline V gene, CDR1 is SEHNR and CDR2 is FQNEAQ (reference sequence). J gave up 2 bases and V 6 bases, and 15 bases lay outside the gene matches. The CDR3 spans 17 residues. CDR3 sequence reads: CASSSPLRVGGAYEQYF. The DNA for the CDR3 is TGTGCCAGCAGTTCTCCCCTCCGGGTCGGGGGGGCCTACGAGCAGTACTTC.

This clone has a single count. The chain has TRBV5-1 and TRBJ2-1; 9 bases line up with TRBD1. The J segment lost 7 bases and the V segment lost 2 bases, leaving 7 bases of the junction unmatched. Germline assignment: CDR1 SGHRS and CDR2 YFSETQ. The CDR3 runs 15 residues. CDR3 in amino acids: CASSLTGTGLNEQFF. The CDR3 DNA reads as TGCGCCAGCAGCTTAACCGGGACAGGGCTTAATGAGCAGTTCTTC. Combining the CDR3 with reference TRBV5-1 and TRBJ2-1 gives the whole variable domain KAGVTQTPRYLIKTRGQQVTLSCSPISGHRSVSWYQQTPGQGLQFLFEYFSETQRNKGNFPGRFSGRQFSNSRSEMNVSTLELGDSALYLCASSLTGTGLNEQFFGPGTRLTVL.

V usage is TRBV19 and J usage is TRBJ1-1; D gene uncertain. The germline V gene has CDR1 LNHDA and CDR2 SQIVND (reference sequence). V lost 5 bases to trimming and J lost 3 bases, with 16 bases between them. CDR3 size: 15 residues. As DNA, the CDR3 is TGTGCCAGTAGTCCCACTGCGGGCTCCCACACTGAAGCTTTCTTT. Translated: CASSPTAGSHTEAFF.